The following is a TCR beta chain sequence with its context. Antigen unknown. At one end the junction does not follow the germline gene, possibly because of a read error. These data belong to a study of T cells in Graves' hyperthyroidism and ophthalmopathy. Study results and caveats: The blood repertoire included most of the expanded thyroid clonotypes above 0.001. By a 13 V-J model, ophthalmopathy was set apart from stable hyperthyroidism.

Inclusion characteristics of ophthalmopathy patients comprised a Clinical Activity Score of at least 3, a NOSPECS grade of at least 4, and duration under 3 months. Those patients with uncontrolled infection, other autoimmune disease, pregnancy or lactation were excluded. Amplified regions were TCR beta CDR3 sequences from RNA transcripts. With the HTBI primer set, the TCR CDR3 went through a first round of RT-PCR. TCRdb reprocessed the multiplex PCR reads via MiXCR and lists one record per CDR3 protein. Of about 350,000 distinct CDR3 sequences in the sample, over 15% were seen once. Germline V gene sequence: CDR1 KGHSH, CDR2 LQKENI. CDR3 length: 15 amino acids.

This chain uses TRBV18 with TRBJ2-7; TRBD2 is a possible D gene (5 bases). The receptor was derived from a woman aged 40 to 50 with Graves' ophthalmopathy. Sequencing used blood. The CDR3 protein is CASSRMTSVGWEQSF. The CDR3 bases are TGTGCCAGCTCACGGATGACCTCGGTCGGATGGGAGCAGTCCTTC.